The clone carrying this T cell receptor (beta chain) was counted ten times or more. Its target is unknown. This record belongs to a study of metastatic and nonmetastatic thyroid tumors. Background on the study: Patients with malignant and benign thyroid disease provided blood and tumor or nodule tissue, whose repertoires were compared. Overall study findings and caveats: TCR beta diversity was reportedly significantly higher in malignant thyroid tumors than benign nodules, in blood and tumor.

Every patient was untreated before thyroid surgery. Trimming shortened V by 0 bases and J by 5 bases, and 7 bases separated the two germline ends. The CDR3 spans 13 residues. CDR1 LGHNA and CDR2 YNFKEQ come from the germline V gene. Original handling: In papillary thyroid cancer, a distant-metastasis classifier was built using CDR3 differences across clinicopathological groups. TCRdb recomputed clones from the PCR reads via MiXCR. Clone size and V and J calls follow TCRdb, not the original study. The data show 70,000 or so clones, about 14% seen once. Source material: blood. The origin of this receptor is a male donor with papillary thyroid cancer or a benign thyroid nodule (not recorded which). Some clones in this sample may be carry-over from other donors' samples. V gene TRBV4-2 combines with J gene TRBJ1-1, with D possibly TRBD1 on 5 matching bases. CDR3 region: CASSQDGGTEAFF. CDR3 in DNA: TGTGCCAGCAGCCAAGACGGGGGTACTGAAGCTTTCTTT.